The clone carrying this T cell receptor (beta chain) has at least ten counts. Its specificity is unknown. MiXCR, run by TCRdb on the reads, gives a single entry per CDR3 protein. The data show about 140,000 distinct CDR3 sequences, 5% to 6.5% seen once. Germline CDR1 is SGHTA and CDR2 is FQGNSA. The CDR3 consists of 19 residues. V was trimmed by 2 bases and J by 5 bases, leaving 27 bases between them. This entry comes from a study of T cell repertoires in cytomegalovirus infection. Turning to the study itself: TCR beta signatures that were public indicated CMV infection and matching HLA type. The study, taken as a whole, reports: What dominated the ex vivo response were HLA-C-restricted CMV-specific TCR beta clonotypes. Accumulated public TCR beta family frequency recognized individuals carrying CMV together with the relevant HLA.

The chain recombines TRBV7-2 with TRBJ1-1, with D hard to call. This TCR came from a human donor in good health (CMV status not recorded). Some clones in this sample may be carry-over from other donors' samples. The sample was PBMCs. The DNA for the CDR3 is TGTGCCAGCAGCTTAACCATAGACATTCGACGGCTTGATTGGACTGAAGCTTTCTTT. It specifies CASSLTIDIRRLDWTEAFF.